The TCR beta chain under discussion was sequenced for a study of cytomegalovirus exposure and HLA in healthy donors. Whole-study results and caveats: When the data were analyzed later, several of the most significant clusters appeared to be linked to common viral pathogens. A later analysis linked a missense variant in DCLRE1C to the trimming of TCR beta V and J genes. It was fewer than 200 TCR beta chains that were listed as cytomegalovirus-associated.

Healthy bone marrow donors made up the cohort. As to this clone: Its specificity is not known.

Germline CDR1 reads MDHEN; CDR2 reads SYDVKM. V was pared by 4 bases and J by 7 bases, with 11 bases of the junction left unmatched. The CDR3 consists of 16 residues. The PCR was carried out with 60 Vbeta primers and 13 Jbeta primers. Using immunoSEQ multiplex PCR, the repertoire was profiled, and TCRdb retains in-frame clones only, with some absent. The sample table sets out 45,000 to 55,000 clones. The source is a woman aged 45-60 years in good health and CMV-seropositive. The chain couples TRBV28 to TRBJ2-1, with TRBD1 matching 9 bases. Sequences were obtained from PBMCs. The CDR3 protein is CASSSTGTGRGNEQFF. The CDR3 DNA follows: TGTGCCAGCAGTTCCACCGGGACAGGGAGGGGGAATGAGCAGTTCTTC.